These T cell receptor beta chains were read from a single sample in a study of CD8+ T cells in alopecia areata. Method: immunoSEQ multiplex PCR; TCRdb's copy keeps in-frame clones and lacks some. The sample yields about 150,000 clones, 45% to 60% seen once. Sequencing input: CD4+ T cells sorted from blood. Every receptor here comes from a human donor in good health. The CDR3 runs from the conserved cysteine through the conserved F or W. The order of the fields is CDR3 length, J gene, V gene, clone size, D gene, CDR3 DNA, CDR3 protein. D genes are given only for firm matches. A clone size is listed for some rows: how often the clone was seen (once, few, many), or a class if it is expanded.

len: 13
j_gene: TRBJ1-1
v_gene: TRBV27
abundance: .
d_gene: .
CDR3nt: TGTGCCAGCAGTGATAACAGGGACACTGAAGCTTTCTTT
CDR3aa: CASSDNRDTEAFF

len: 11
j_gene: TRBJ1-2
v_gene: TRBV29-1
abundance: .
d_gene: TRBD1
CDR3nt: TGCAGCGTTATCAGGGGGGATGGCTACACCTTC
CDR3aa: CSVIRGDGYTF

len: 15
j_gene: TRBJ2-1
v_gene: TRBV28
abundance: few
d_gene: .
CDR3nt: TGTGCCAGCACCTTAGGCGGGGTAGGGACGAGTGAGCAGTTCTTC
CDR3aa: CASTLGGVGTSEQFF

len: 13
j_gene: TRBJ1-5
v_gene: TRBV25-1
abundance: .
d_gene: .
CDR3nt: TGTGCCAGCAGTGTCAAGCAGGGGCAGCCCCAGCATTTT
CDR3aa: CASSVKQGQPQHF

len: 12
j_gene: TRBJ2-6
v_gene: TRBV29-1
abundance: few
d_gene: .
CDR3nt: TGCTCTGGCCTCTCTGGGGCCAACGTCCTGACTTTC
CDR3aa: CSGLSGANVLTF

len: 18
j_gene: TRBJ2-1
v_gene: TRBV9
abundance: .
d_gene: TRBD2
CDR3nt: TGTGCCAGCAGCGCTTCTAACCCCGGGACTAGCGGTTACAATGAGCAGTTCTTC
CDR3aa: CASSASNPGTSGYNEQFF

len: 9
j_gene: TRBJ2-3
v_gene: TRBV20-1
abundance: .
d_gene: .
CDR3nt: TGCAGTGCCTCCATCACGCAGTATTTT
CDR3aa: CSASITQYF

len: 14
j_gene: TRBJ2-7
v_gene: TRBV4-1
abundance: .
d_gene: .
CDR3nt: TGCGCCAGCAGCCAACCAACAGTGTCCAGGGAGCAGTACTTC
CDR3aa: CASSQPTVSREQYF

len: 13
j_gene: TRBJ2-1
v_gene: TRBV14
abundance: .
d_gene: .
CDR3nt: TGTGCCAGCAGCCAGTTGGGGCCCAATGAGCAGTTCTTC
CDR3aa: CASSQLGPNEQFF

len: 16
j_gene: TRBJ2-7
v_gene: TRBV10-3
abundance: .
d_gene: .
CDR3nt: TGTGCCATCAGTGAGGAGGGGGGGTCTAGCTCCTACGAGCAGTACTTC
CDR3aa: CAISEEGGSSSYEQYF

len: 11
j_gene: TRBJ2-3
v_gene: TRBV20-1
abundance: few
d_gene: .
CDR3nt: TGCAGTGCCCCCTATCCAGATACGCAGTATTTT
CDR3aa: CSAPYPDTQYF

len: 16
j_gene: TRBJ2-2
v_gene: TRBV7-6
abundance: .
d_gene: .
CDR3nt: TGTGCCAGCAGCCTCATAGGGGGAGATAACACCGGGGAGCTGTTTTTT
CDR3aa: CASSLIGGDNTGELFF

len: 15
j_gene: TRBJ1-1
v_gene: TRBV11-2
abundance: few
d_gene: .
CDR3nt: TGTGCCAGCAGCTCCCTCCGGGGGCGGGACACTGAAGCTTTCTTT
CDR3aa: CASSSLRGRDTEAFF

len: 14
j_gene: TRBJ1-2
v_gene: TRBV2
abundance: .
d_gene: .
CDR3nt: TGTGCCAGCACCCGAGGGGGAGCTAACTATGGCTACACCTTC
CDR3aa: CASTRGGANYGYTF

len: 12
j_gene: TRBJ2-5
v_gene: TRBV29-1
abundance: .
d_gene: .
CDR3nt: TGCAGCGTTGAAGGGACTGGAGAGACCCAGTACTTC
CDR3aa: CSVEGTGETQYF

len: 12
j_gene: TRBJ1-2
v_gene: TRBV29-1
abundance: .
d_gene: TRBD1
CDR3nt: TGCAGCGTTCGCAGGGGGCTCGATGGCTACACCTTC
CDR3aa: CSVRRGLDGYTF

len: 12
j_gene: TRBJ1-2
v_gene: TRBV30
abundance: few
d_gene: .
CDR3nt: TGTGCCTGGATGACACCTGACTATGGCTACACCTTC
CDR3aa: CAWMTPDYGYTF

len: 11
j_gene: TRBJ1-5
v_gene: TRBV27
abundance: .
d_gene: .
CDR3nt: TGTGCCAGCCCCTCCGGGGGGCCCCAGCATTTT
CDR3aa: CASPSGGPQHF

len: 14
j_gene: TRBJ2-4
v_gene: TRBV2
abundance: .
d_gene: TRBD1
CDR3nt: TGTGCCAGCAGGGACAGGGAGGCCAAAAACATTCAGTACTTC
CDR3aa: CASRDREAKNIQYF

len: 14
j_gene: TRBJ2-7
v_gene: TRBV27
abundance: .
d_gene: TRBD1
CDR3nt: TGTGCCAGCAGTAGACAGGGGGCTGGCTACGAGCAGTACTTC
CDR3aa: CASSRQGAGYEQYF

len: 15
j_gene: TRBJ1-5
v_gene: TRBV2
abundance: .
d_gene: .
CDR3nt: TGTGCCAGCAGTGAAGTCAGCTATAGCAATCAGCCCCAGCATTTT
CDR3aa: CASSEVSYSNQPQHF

len: 13
j_gene: TRBJ1-2
v_gene: TRBV29-1
abundance: .
d_gene: .
CDR3nt: TGCAGCGTTACCGGGGGGCGTAACTATGGCTACACCTTC
CDR3aa: CSVTGGRNYGYTF

len: 13
j_gene: TRBJ1-4
v_gene: TRBV29-1
abundance: .
d_gene: .
CDR3nt: TGCAGCGCATCGGGTGGCGAGGTTGAAAAACTGTTTTTT
CDR3aa: CSASGGEVEKLFF

len: 13
j_gene: TRBJ2-4
v_gene: TRBV29-1
abundance: once
d_gene: .
CDR3nt: TGCAGCGTTTCGCAGGGGACCAAAAACATTCAGTACTTC
CDR3aa: CSVSQGTKNIQYF

len: 13
j_gene: TRBJ2-7
v_gene: TRBV29-1
abundance: .
d_gene: .
CDR3nt: TGCAGCGTTACGGGACTCAAGTGGTACGAGCAGTACTTC
CDR3aa: CSVTGLKWYEQYF

len: 16
j_gene: TRBJ2-7
v_gene: TRBV2
abundance: .
d_gene: TRBD2
CDR3nt: TGTGCCAGCACCCCGGGTAGCGGGAACCTTGGGTACGAGCAGTACTTC
CDR3aa: CASTPGSGNLGYEQYF

len: 19
j_gene: TRBJ2-3
v_gene: TRBV1
abundance: .
d_gene: .
CDR3nt: TGCACCAGGGGCCACCACTCCTATAGCGGGGCGGGCCCAACAGATACGCAGTATTTT
CDR3aa: CTRGHHSYSGAGPTDTQYF